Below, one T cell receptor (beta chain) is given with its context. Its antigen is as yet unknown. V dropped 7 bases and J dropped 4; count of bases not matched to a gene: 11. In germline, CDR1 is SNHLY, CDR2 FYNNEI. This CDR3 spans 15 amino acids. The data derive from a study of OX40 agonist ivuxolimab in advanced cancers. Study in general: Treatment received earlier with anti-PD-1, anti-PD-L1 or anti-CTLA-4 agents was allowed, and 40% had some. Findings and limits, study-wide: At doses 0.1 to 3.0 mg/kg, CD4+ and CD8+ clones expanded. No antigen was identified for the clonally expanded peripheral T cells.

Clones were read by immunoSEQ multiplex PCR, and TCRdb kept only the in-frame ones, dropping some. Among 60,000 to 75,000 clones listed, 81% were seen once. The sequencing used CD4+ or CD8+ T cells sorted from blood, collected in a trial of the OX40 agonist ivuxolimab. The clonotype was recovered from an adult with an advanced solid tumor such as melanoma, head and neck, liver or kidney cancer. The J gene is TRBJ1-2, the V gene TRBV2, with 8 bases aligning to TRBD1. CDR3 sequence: CASTPDRDRTYGYTF. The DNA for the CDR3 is TGTGCCAGCACCCCCGATCGGGACAGGACCTATGGCTACACCTTC.